In its sample, the clone carrying this TCR beta chain was seen many times. TCRdb called the 5' RACE reads again in MiXCR, with one record for every CDR3 protein. The table shows roughly 65,000 distinct CDR3 sequences, with approximately 5.1% occurring only once. This entry comes from a study of neurological immune-mediated disorders. This CDR3 has 13 residues. Germline loops: CDR1 MNHNY, CDR2 SVGAGI (reference sequence). Trimming stripped 6 bases from V and 0 bases from J, with 8 bases between. Sequencing input: PBMCs. This TCR was sampled from a human donor with multiple sclerosis. The donor label of this sample is uncertain. The chain couples TRBV6-6 to TRBJ1-1; D unclear. Written as DNA, the CDR3 is TGTGCCAGCAGCTGGGATCTGAACACTGAAGCTTTCTTT. Its translation is CASSWDLNTEAFF.